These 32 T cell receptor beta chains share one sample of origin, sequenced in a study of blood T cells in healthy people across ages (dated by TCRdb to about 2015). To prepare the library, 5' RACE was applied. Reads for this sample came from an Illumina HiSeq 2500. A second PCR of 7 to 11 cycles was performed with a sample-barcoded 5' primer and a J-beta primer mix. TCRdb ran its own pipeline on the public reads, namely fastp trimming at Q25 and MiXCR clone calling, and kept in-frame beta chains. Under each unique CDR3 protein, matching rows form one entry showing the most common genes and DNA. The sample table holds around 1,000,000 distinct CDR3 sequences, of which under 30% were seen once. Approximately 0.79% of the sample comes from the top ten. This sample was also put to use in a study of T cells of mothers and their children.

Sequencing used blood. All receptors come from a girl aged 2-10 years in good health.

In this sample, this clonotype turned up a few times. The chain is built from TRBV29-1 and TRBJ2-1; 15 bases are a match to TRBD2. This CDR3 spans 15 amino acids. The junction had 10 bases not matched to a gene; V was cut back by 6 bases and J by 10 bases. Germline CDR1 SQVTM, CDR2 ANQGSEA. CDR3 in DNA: TGCAGCGTGACGAGGGGACTAGCGGGGGGAGCGGAGCAGTTCTTC. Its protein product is CSVTRGLAGGAEQFF.

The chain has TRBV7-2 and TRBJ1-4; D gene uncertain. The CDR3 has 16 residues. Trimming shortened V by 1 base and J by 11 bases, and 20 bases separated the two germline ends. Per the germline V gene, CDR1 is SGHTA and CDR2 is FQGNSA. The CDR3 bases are TGTGCCAGCAGCTTAGGGGCAGGTCGGAATAAGGGCAAACTGTTTTTT. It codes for CASSLGAGRNKGKLFF.

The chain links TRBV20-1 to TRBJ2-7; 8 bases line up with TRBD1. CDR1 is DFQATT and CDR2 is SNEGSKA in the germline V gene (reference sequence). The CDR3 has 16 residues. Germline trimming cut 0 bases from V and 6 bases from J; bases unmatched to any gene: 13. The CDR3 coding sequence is TGCAGTGCTAGAGAGGGGAGGCAGGGGGCCCCACTCGAGCAGTACTTC. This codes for CSAREGRQGAPLEQYF.

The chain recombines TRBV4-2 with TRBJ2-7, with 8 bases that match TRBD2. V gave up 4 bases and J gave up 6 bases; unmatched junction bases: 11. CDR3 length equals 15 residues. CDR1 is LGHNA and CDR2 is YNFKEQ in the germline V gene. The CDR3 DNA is TGTGCCAGCAGCCGGGTAGCGGGGAACCTAGGCGAGCAGTACTTC. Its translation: CASSRVAGNLGEQYF.

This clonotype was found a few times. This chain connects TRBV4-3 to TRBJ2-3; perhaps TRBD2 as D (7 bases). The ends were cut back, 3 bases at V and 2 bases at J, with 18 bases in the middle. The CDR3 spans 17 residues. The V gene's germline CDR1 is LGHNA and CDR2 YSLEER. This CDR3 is CASSQRNGGADTDTQYF. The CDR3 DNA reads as TGCGCCAGCAGCCAGAGGAATGGGGGGGCCGACACAGATACGCAGTATTTT.

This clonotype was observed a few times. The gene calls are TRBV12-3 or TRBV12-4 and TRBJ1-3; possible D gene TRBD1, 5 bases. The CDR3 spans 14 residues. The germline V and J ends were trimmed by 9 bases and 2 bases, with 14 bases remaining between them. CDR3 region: CASRYGGAGNTIYF. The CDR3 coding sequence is TGTGCCAGTAGATACGGGGGGGCTGGAAACACCATATATTTT.

Here the CDR3 reads CSARGLFDSYEQYF. CDR3 nucleotide sequence: TGCAGTGCTAGGGGACTTTTTGACTCCTACGAGCAGTACTTC. The chain uses TRBV20-1 and TRBJ2-7, with a weak D call TRBD2 (6 bases). This CDR3 comprises 14 residues. Trimming cost V 3 bases and J 0 bases, with 12 bases left between them. The germline CDR1 and CDR2 sequences are DFQATT and SNEGSKA (reference sequence).

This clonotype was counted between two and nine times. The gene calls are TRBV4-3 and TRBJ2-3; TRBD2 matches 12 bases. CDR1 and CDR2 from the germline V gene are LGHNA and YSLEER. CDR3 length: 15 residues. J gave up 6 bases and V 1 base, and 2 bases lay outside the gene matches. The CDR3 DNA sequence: TGCGCCAGCAGCCAAGGAACTAGCGGGGGGGATACGCAGTATTTT. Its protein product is CASSQGTSGGDTQYF.

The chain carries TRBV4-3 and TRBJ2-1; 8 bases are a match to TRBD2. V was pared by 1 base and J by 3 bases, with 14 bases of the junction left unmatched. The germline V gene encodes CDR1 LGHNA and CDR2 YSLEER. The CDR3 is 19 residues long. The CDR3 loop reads CASSQGEFGGTSGYNEQFF. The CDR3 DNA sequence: TGCGCCAGCAGCCAAGGAGAATTTGGAGGGACTAGTGGCTACAATGAGCAGTTCTTC.

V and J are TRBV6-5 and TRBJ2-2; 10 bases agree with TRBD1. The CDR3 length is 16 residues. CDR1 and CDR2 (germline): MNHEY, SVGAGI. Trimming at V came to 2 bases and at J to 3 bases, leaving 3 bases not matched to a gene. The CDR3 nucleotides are TGTGCCAGCAGTTACGGACAGGGGGGGCACACCGGGGAGCTGTTTTTT. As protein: CASSYGQGGHTGELFF.

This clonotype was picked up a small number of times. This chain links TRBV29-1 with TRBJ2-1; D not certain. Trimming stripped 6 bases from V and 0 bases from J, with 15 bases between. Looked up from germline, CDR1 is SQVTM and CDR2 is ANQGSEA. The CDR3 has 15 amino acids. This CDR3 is CSVELAASSYNEQFF. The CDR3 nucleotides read TGCAGCGTGGAATTGGCTGCGAGCTCCTACAATGAGCAGTTCTTC.

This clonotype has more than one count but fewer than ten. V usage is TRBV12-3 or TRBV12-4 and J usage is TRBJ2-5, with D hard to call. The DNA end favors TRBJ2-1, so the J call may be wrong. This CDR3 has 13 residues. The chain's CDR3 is CASTPLEYNEQFF. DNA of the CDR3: TGTGCCAGCACCCCGCTGGAGTACAATGAGCAGTTCTTC.

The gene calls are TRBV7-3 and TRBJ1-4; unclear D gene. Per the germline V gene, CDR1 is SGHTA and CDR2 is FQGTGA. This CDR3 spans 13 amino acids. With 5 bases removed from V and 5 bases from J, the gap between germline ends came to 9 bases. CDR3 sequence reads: CASSPGRNEKLFF. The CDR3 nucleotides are TGTGCCAGCAGCCCAGGCCGGAATGAAAAACTGTTTTTT.

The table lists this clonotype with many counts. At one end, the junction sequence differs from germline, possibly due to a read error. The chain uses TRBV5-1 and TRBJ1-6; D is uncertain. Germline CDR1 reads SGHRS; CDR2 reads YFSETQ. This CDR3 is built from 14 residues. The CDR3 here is CASSLDSYNSPLHF. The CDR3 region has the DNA TGTGCCAGCAGCTTGGACTCCTATAATTCACCCCTCCACTTT.

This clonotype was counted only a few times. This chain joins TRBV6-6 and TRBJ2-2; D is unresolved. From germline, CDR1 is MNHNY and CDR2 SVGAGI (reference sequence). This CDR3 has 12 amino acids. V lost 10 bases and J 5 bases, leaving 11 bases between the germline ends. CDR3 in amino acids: CATFPVTGELFF. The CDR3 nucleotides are TGTGCCACGTTCCCGGTGACCGGGGAGCTGTTTTTT.

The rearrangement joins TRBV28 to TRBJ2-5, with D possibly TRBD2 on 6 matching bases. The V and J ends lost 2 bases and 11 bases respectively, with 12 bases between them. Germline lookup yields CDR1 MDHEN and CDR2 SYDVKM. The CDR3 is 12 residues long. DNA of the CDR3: TGTGCCAGCAGTTTACTGGGACTTCAGCAGTACTTC. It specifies CASSLLGLQQYF.

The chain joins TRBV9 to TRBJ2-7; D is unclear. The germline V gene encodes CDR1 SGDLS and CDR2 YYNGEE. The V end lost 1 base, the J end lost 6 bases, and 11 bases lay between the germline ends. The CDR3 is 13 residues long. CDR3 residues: CASSVRMGFEQYF. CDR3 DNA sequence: TGTGCCAGCAGCGTACGTATGGGGTTCGAGCAGTACTTC.

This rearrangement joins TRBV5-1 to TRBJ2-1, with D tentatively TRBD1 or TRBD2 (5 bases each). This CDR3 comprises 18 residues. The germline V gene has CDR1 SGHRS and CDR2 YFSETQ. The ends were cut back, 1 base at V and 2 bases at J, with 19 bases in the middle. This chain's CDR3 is CASSLNRLGTLTYNEQFF. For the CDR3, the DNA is TGCGCCAGCAGCTTGAATAGATTGGGGACGTTAACCTACAATGAGCAGTTCTTC.

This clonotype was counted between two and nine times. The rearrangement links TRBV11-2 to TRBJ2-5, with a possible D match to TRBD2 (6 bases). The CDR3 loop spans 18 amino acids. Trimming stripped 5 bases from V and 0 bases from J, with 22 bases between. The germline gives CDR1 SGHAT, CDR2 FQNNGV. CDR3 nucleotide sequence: TGTGCCAGCAGCCCTGGGAGGCAGGGACGGAGGTACCAAGAGACCCAGTACTTC. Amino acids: CASSPGRQGRRYQETQYF.

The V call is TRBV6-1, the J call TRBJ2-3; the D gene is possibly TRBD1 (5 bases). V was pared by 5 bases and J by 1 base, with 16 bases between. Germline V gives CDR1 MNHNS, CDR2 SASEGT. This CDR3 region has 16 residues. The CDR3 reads CASSKTEQGGTDTQYF. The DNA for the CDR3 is TGTGCCAGCAGTAAGACAGAACAAGGAGGCACAGATACGCAGTATTTT.

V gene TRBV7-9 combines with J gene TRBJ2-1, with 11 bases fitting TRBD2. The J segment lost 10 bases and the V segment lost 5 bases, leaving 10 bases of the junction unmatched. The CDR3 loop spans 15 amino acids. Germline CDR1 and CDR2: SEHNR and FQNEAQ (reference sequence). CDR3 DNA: TGTGCCAGCAGCCCCGTAGCGGGGGGGCTTGGGGAGCAGTTCTTC. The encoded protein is CASSPVAGGLGEQFF.

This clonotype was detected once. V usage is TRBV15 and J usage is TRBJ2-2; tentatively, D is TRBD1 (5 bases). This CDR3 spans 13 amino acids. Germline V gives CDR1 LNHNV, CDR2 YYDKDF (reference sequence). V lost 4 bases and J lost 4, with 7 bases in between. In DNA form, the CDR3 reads TGTGCCACCAGCACAGGGTCCACCGGGGAGCTGTTTTTT. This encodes CATSTGSTGELFF.

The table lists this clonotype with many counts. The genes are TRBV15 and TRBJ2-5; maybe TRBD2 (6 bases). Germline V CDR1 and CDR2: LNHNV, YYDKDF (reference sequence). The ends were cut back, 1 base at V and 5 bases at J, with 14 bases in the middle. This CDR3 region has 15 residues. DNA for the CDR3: TGTGCCACCAGCAGAGTACGGGGGTCCGGGGAGACCCAGTACTTC. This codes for CATSRVRGSGETQYF.

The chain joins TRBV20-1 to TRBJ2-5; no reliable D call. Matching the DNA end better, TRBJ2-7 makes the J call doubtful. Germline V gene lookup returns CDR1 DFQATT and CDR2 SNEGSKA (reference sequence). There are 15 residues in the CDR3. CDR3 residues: CSAIPPGDVFYEQYF. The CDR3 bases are TGCAGTGCTATCCCCCCGGGCGATGTGTTTTACGAGCAGTACTTC.

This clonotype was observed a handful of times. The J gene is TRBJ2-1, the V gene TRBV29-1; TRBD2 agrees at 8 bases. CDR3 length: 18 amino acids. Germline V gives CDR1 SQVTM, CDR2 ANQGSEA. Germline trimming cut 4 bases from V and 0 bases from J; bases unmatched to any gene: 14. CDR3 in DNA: TGCAGCGTTGGAGGATATATCACGGGAGGGCCCTCCTACAATGAGCAGTTCTTC. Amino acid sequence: CSVGGYITGGPSYNEQFF.

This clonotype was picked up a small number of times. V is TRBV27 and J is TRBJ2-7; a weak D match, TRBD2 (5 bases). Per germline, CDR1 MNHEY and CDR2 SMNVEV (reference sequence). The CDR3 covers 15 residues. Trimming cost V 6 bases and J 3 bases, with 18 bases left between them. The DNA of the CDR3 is TGTGCCAGCAGAGCCGGGATTCCTCTTGTCTACGAGCAGTACTTC. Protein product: CASRAGIPLVYEQYF.

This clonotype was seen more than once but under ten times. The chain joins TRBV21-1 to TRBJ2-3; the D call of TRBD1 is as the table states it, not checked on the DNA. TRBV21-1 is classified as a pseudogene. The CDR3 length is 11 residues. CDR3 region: CASPTADTQYF. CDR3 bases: TGTGCCAGCCCGACAGCAGATACGCAGTATTTT.

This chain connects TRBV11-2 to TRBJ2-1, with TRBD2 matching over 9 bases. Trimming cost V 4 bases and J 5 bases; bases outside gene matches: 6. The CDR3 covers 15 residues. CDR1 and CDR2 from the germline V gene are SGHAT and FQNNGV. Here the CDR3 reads CASSSLAGSHNEQFF. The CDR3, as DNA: TGTGCCAGCAGCTCCCTAGCGGGATCGCACAATGAGCAGTTCTTC.

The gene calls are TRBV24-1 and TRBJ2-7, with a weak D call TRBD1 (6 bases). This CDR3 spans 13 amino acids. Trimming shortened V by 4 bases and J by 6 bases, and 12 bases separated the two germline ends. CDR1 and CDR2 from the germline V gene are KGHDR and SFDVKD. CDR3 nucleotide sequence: TGTGCCACCAGTGAACAACAGGGATTCGAGCAGTACTTC. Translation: CATSEQQGFEQYF.

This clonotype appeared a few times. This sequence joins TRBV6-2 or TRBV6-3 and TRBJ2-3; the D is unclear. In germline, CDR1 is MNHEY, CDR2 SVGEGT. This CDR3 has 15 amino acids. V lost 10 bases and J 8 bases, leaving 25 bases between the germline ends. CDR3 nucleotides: TGTGCCACCCAATCTGTCCGTCCGACGCGTGCTACGCAGTATTTT. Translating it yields CATQSVRPTRATQYF.

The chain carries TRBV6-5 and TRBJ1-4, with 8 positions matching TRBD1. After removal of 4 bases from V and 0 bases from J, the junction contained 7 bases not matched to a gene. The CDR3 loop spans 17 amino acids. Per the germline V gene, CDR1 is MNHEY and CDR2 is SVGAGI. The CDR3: CASSFQGARTTNEKLFF. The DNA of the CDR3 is TGTGCCAGCAGTTTTCAGGGGGCTAGAACAACTAATGAAAAACTGTTTTTT.

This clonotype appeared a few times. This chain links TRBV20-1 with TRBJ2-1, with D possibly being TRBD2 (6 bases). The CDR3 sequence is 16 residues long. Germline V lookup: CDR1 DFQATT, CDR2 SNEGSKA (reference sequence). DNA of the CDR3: TGCAGCCCTCGGGGAGGAAGCCCGCTCTCCTACAATGAGCAGTTCTTC. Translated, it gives CSPRGGSPLSYNEQFF.